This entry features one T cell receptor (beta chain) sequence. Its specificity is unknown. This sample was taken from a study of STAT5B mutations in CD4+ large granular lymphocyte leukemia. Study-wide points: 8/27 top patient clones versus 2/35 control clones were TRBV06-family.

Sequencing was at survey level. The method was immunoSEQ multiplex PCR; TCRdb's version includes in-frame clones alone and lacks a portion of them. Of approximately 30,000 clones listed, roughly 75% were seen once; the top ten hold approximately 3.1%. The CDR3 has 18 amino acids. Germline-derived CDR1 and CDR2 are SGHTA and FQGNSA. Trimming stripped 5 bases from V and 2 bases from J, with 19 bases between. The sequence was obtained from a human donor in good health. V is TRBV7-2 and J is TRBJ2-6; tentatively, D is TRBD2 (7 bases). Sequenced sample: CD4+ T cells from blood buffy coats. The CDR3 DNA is TGTGCCAGCAGCCTGGGTCAGGGGAGGGTTGCTGGGGCCAACGTCCTGACTTTC. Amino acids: CASSLGQGRVAGANVLTF.